The sample holds many counts of the clone carrying this TCR beta chain. Its antigen remains unidentified. The V end lost 6 bases, the J end lost 5 bases, and 16 bases lay between the germline ends. The CDR3 spans 14 residues. The sample originates from a study of identical twins. Whole-study findings and limits: Conclusions were based on cross-sectional statistical analysis, without following the same donors.

TCRdb called the 5' RACE reads again in MiXCR, with one record for every CDR3 protein. This sample yields 690,000 or so distinct CDR3 sequences, of which 5.5% to 7.5% are seen a single time; approximately 1.6% belongs to the top ten. The TCR was taken from a man between 18 and 35 years old in good health. This rearrangement joins TRBV12-3 or TRBV12-4 to TRBJ2-5, with D perhaps matching TRBD1 (8 bases). Sample: naive T cells sorted from blood. CDR3: CASRNTGGAETQYF. CDR3 coding DNA: TGTGCCAGCAGGAATACAGGGGGGGCGGAGACCCAGTACTTC.